The clone carrying this T cell receptor beta chain was seen more than once but under ten times. Its antigen is still unknown. The CDR3 contains 14 residues. Germline CDR1 and CDR2: GTSNPN and SVGIG (reference sequence). The entry originates in a study of blood T cells in healthy people across ages. General study findings and limits: Those diversity estimates obtained from one million T cells were thought to be underestimates.

For the second PCR, which ran for about 7 to 11 cycles, a sample-barcoded 5' primer and a J-beta primer mix were used. TCRdb reprocessed the 5' RACE reads with MiXCR, giving one entry per CDR3 protein. The sample comprises around 1,500,000 distinct CDR3 sequences, around 39% of which are singletons, and around 8% rests with the top ten. This TCR was recovered from a woman younger than 35 in good health. The sequenced material came from blood. This chain joins TRBV30 and TRBJ2-7; D remains unclear. The J call is in doubt because the DNA end fits TRBJ2-4 better. CDR3 residues: CAWSGGSGWNIQYF. Written as DNA, the CDR3 is TGTGCCTGGAGTGGTGGATCGGGTTGGAACATTCAGTACTTC.